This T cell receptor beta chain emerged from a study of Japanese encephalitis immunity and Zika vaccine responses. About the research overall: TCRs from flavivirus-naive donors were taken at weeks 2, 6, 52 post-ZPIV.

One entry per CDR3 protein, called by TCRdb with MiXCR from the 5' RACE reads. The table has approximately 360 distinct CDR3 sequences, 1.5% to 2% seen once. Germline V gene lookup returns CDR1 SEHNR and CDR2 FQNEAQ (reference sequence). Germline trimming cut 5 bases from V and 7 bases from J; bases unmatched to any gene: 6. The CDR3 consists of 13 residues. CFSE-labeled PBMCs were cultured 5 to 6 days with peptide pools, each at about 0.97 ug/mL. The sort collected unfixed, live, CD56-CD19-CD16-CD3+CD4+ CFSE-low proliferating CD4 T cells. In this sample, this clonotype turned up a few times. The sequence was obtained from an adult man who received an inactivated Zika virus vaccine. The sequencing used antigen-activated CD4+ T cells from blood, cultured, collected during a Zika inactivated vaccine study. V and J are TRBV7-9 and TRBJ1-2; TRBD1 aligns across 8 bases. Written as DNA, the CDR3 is TGTGCCAGCAGCCATGACAGGGGAGGTGGCTACACCTTC. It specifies CASSHDRGGGYTF.